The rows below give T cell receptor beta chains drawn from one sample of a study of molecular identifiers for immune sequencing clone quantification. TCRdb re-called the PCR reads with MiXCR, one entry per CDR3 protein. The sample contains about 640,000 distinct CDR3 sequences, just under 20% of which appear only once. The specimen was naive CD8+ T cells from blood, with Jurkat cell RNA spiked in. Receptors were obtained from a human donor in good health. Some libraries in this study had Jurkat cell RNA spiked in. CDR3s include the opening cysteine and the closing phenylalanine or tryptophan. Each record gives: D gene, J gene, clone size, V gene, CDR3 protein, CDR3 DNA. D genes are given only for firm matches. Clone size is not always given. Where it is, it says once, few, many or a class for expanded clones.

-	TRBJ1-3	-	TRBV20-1	CSARDGIAGNTIYF	TGCAGTGCTAGAGATGGCATCGCTGGAAACACCATATATTTT
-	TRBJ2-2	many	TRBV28	CASPTNTGELFF	TGTGCCAGCCCTACGAACACCGGGGAGCTGTTTTTT
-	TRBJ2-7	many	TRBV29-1	CSVEDSGVGNYEQYF	TGCAGCGTTGAAGATTCAGGGGTAGGAAACTACGAGCAGTACTTC
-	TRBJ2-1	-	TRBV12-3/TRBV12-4	CASSVLSYNEQFF	TGTGCCAGCAGTGTACTTTCCTACAATGAGCAGTTCTTC
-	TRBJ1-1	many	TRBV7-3	CASSLAADYTEAFF	TGTGCCAGCAGCTTAGCCGCGGACTACACTGAAGCTTTCTTT
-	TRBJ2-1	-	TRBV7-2	CASSPRQISYNEQFF	TGTGCCAGCAGCCCACGACAGATCTCCTACAATGAGCAGTTCTTC
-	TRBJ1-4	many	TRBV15	CATRELPNEKLFF	TGTGCCACCCGGGAACTCCCTAATGAAAAACTGTTTTTT
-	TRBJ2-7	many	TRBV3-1	CASSQERFPAGTEYEQYF	TGTGCCAGCAGCCAAGAGCGCTTCCCCGCCGGGACTGAGTACGAGCAGTACTTC
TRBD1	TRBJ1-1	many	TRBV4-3	CASSQVGTGYTEAFF	TGCGCCAGCAGCCAAGTTGGGACAGGGTACACTGAAGCTTTCTTT
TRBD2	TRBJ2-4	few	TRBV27	CASSLFLAGGNIQYF	TGTGCCAGCAGTTTATTCCTAGCGGGAGGGAACATTCAGTACTTC
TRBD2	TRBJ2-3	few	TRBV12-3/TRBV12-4	CASSLGGGALYF	TGTGCCAGCAGTTTGGGCGGGGGGGCTTTGTATTTT
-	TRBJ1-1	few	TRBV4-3	CASSQVAKNTEAFF	TGCGCCAGCAGCCAAGTGGCCAAAAACACTGAAGCTTTCTTT
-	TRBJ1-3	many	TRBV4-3	CASSQEWRRSGNTIYF	TGCGCCAGCAGCCAAGAATGGAGGCGCTCTGGAAACACCATATATTTT
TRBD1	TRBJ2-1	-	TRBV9	CASSVDGGKQGARNEQFF	TGTGCCAGCAGCGTAGATGGGGGAAAACAGGGGGCGCGGAATGAGCAGTTCTTC
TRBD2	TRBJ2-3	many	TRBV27	CASSLYSLGGLGTDTQYF	TGTGCCAGCAGTTTATATTCGCTGGGGGGGTTGGGAACAGATACGCAGTATTTT
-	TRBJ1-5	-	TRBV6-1	CASSGNQPQHF	TGTGCCAGCAGTGGCAATCAGCCCCAGCATTTT
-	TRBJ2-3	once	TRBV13	CASRGFTGTQYF	TGTGCCAGCAGGGGGTTCACAGGTACGCAGTATTTT
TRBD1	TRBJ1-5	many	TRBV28	CASGPTGGNQPQHF	TGTGCCAGCGGGCCGACAGGGGGCAATCAGCCCCAGCATTTT
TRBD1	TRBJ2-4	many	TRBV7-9	CASSTPGTGLHF	TGTGCCAGCAGCACTCCCGGGACAGGCCTACACTTC
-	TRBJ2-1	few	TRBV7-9	CASSPVTGAYNEQFF	TGTGCCAGCAGCCCTGTAACTGGGGCCTACAATGAGCAGTTCTTC
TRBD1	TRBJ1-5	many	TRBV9	CASRKGQGAGQPQHF	TGTGCCAGCAGAAAGGGACAGGGGGCGGGGCAGCCCCAGCATTTT
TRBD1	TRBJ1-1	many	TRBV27	CASSLDRGVTEAFF	TGTGCCAGCAGTCTGGACAGGGGGGTCACTGAAGCTTTCTTT
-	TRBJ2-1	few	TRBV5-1	CASSFRRGANEQFF	TGCGCCAGCAGCTTCCGGCGTGGAGCAAATGAGCAGTTCTTC
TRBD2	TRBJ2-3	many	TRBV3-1	CASSQVFVRLAGAPDTQYF	TGTGCCAGCAGCCAAGTGTTTGTGAGACTAGCGGGAGCGCCGGATACGCAGTATTTT
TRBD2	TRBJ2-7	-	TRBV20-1	CSAPTSETYEQYF	TGCAGTGCCCCGACTAGCGAGACATACGAGCAGTACTTC
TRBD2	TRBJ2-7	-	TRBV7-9	CASSVGLAGPYEQYF	TGTGCCAGCAGCGTCGGGCTAGCGGGCCCCTACGAGCAGTACTTC
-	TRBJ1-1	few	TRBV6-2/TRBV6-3	CASSPPGPYDTEAFF	TGTGCCAGCAGTCCTCCCGGGCCATACGACACTGAAGCTTTCTTT
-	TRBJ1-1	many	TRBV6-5	CASSYSRPIGTEAFF	TGTGCCAGCAGTTACTCCAGGCCCATCGGGACTGAAGCTTTCTTT
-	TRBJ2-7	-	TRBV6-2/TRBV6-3	CASSTYSYGQYF	TGTGCCAGCAGTACATACTCCTACGGGCAGTACTTC
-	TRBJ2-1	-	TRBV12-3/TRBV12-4	CASSLFGTPRVQFF	TGTGCCAGCAGTTTATTCGGGACGCCTAGAGTGCAGTTCTTC
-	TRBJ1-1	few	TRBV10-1	CASSESGIKNTEAFF	TGCGCCAGCAGTGAGTCTGGGATAAAGAACACTGAAGCTTTCTTT
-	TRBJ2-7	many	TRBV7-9	CASSLVAGGPGEQYF	TGTGCCAGCAGCTTAGTGGCAGGGGGGCCCGGCGAGCAGTACTTC
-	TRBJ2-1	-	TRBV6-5	CASRDRGGYNNEQFF	TGTGCCAGCAGGGATCGTGGGGGGTACAACAATGAGCAGTTCTTC
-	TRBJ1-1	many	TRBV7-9	CASSFSGGVNTEAFF	TGTGCCAGCAGCTTTTCCGGGGGCGTGAACACTGAAGCTTTCTTT
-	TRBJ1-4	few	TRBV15	CATSSLGVEGEKLFF	TGTGCCACCAGCAGTCTGGGGGTGGAGGGCGAAAAACTGTTTTTT
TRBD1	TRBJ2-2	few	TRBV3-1	CASSPPGTGSTGELFF	TGTGCCAGCAGCCCCCCGGGGACAGGGAGCACCGGGGAGCTGTTTTTT
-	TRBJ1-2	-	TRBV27	CASSQTTGYGYTF	TGTGCCAGCAGTCAAACGACAGGCTATGGCTACACCTTC
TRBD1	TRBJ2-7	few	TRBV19	CASSKTGTGRYEQYF	TGTGCCAGTAGTAAAACCGGGACAGGGAGATACGAGCAGTACTTC
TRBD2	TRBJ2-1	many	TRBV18	CASSPPAGDSYNEQFF	TGTGCCAGCTCACCACCGGCGGGGGACTCCTACAATGAGCAGTTCTTC
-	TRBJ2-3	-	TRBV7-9	CASSSGPSAFTDTQYF	TGTGCCAGCAGCTCCGGACCATCTGCTTTTACAGATACGCAGTATTTT
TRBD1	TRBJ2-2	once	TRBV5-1	CASSGRDSYTGELFF	TGCGCCAGCAGCGGCCGGGACAGCTACACCGGGGAGCTGTTTTTT
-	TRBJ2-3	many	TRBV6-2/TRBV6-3	CASSYLGEISTDTQYF	TGTGCCAGCAGTTATCTAGGGGAAATTAGCACAGATACGCAGTATTTT